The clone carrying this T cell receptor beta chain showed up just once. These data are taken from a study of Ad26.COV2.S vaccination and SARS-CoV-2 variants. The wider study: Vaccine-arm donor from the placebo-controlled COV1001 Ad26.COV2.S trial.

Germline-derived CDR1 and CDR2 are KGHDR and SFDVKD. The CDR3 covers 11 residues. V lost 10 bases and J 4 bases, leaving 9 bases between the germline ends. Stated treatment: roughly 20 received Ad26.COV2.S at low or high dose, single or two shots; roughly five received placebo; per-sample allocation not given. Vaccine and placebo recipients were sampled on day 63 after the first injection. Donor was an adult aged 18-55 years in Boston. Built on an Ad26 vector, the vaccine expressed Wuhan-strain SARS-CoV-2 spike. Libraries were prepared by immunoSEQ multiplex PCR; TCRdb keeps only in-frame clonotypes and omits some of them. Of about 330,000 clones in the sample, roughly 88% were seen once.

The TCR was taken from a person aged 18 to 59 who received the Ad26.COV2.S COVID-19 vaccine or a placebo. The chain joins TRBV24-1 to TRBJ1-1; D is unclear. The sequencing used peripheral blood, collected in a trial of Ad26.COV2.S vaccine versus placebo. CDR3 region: CATGLVTEAFF. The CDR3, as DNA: TGTGCCACAGGGCTGGTCACTGAAGCTTTCTTT.